This TCR beta chain emerged from a study of human T cells and chemical hapten exposure. Study observations and caveats: Relative to controls, expanded TCRs formed significantly more large CDR3 similarity clusters.

V was trimmed by 4 bases and J by 1 base, leaving 12 bases between them. This CDR3 region has 14 residues. Looked up from germline, CDR1 is SGHNT and CDR2 is YYREEE (reference sequence). This clonotype was picked up a small number of times. Its antigen remains unknown. Unique molecular identifiers were linked by the library to individual cDNA molecules. TCRdb fed the RACE reads into MiXCR, producing one record per CDR3 protein. There are roughly 84,000 distinct CDR3 sequences in the sample; more than 10% occur only once, and more than 3% lies in the top ten. The time point here: patch test 3, about 24 weeks after DPC sensitization. Treatment: therapeutic diphenylcyclopropenone sensitization with weekly scalp DPC.

This specimen was whole blood, taken in connection with sensitization to the hapten diphenylcyclopropenone (DPC). The TCR was taken from a woman between 50 and 59 years old with alopecia areata. Some clones in this sample may be carry-over from other donors' samples. The rearrangement links TRBV5-4 to TRBJ2-7; tentative D call: TRBD2 (5 bases). The CDR3 DNA sequence: TGTGCCAGCAGCCTACCGGACTTTTCCTACGAGCAGTACTTC. Residues: CASSLPDFSYEQYF.